This TCR beta chain was profiled in a study of cytomegalovirus exposure and HLA in healthy donors. 13 Jbeta primers and 60 Vbeta primers were used for the PCR. The method was immunoSEQ multiplex PCR; TCRdb's version includes in-frame clones alone and lacks a portion of them. The sample data list some 75,000 clones. Germline V gives CDR1 GTSNPN, CDR2 SVGIG (reference sequence). Trimming pared 5 bases from V and 6 bases from J, leaving 17 bases between. The CDR3 has 13 amino acids. Study results and caveats: Using the classifier, cytomegalovirus status was reportedly diagnosed with high specificity and sensitivity.

Note on this clone: Its antigen is undetermined.

This rearrangement joins TRBV30 to TRBJ2-7, with a possible D match to TRBD1 (5 bases). This TCR was recovered from a female donor in good health and CMV-seropositive. The material sequenced was PBMCs. Written as DNA, the CDR3 is TGTGCCTGGGCGCCCTCAGGCAGGGCCGAGCAGTACTTC. It codes for CAWAPSGRAEQYF. The full variable domain, its missing parts supplied by reference TRBV30 and TRBJ2-7, is SQTIHQWPATLVQPVGSPLSLECTVEGTSNPNLYWYRQAAGRGLQLLFYSVGIGQISSEVPQNLSASRPQDRQFILSSKKLLLSDSGFYLCAWAPSGRAEQYFGPGTRLTVT.